This TCR beta chain came from a study of early T cells in non-severe SARS-CoV-2 infection. Study summary: Unsorted whole-blood RNA was sequenced in bulk, leaving chains unpaired.

This clonotype was observed many times. Using its own MiXCR run on the 5' RACE reads, TCRdb lists one record per CDR3 protein. The sample shows 95,000 to 120,000 distinct CDR3 sequences, 9% to 13% of them seen only once. The sample comprised whole blood. The sequence came from an adult who was a healthcare worker with PCR-confirmed SARS-CoV-2 infection or an uninfected control (not recorded which).

CDR3 residues: CASSERGLAGGHGNEQFF. The CDR3 region has the DNA TGTGCCAGCAGTGAAAGGGGGCTAGCGGGAGGGCACGGCAATGAGCAGTTCTTC. The rearrangement uses TRBV2 and TRBJ2-1; 12 nucleotides agree with TRBD2. Germline lookup yields CDR1 SNHLY and CDR2 FYNNEI. The length of the CDR3 is 18 residues. V was clipped by 2 bases and J by 6 bases; unmatched bases: 11.